These 21 T cell receptor beta chains share one sample of origin, sequenced in a study of blood T cells in healthy people across ages. With a J-beta primer mix and a sample-barcoded 5' primer, a second PCR ran about 6 to 11 cycles. MiXCR, run by TCRdb on the 5' RACE reads, gives a single entry per CDR3 protein. The sample shows around 500,000 distinct CDR3 sequences, 45% to 55% of them seen only once. Sequenced sample: blood. The source of these receptors is an elderly man in good health.

As to this clonotype: A read error may account for a junction end that differs from germline. V usage is TRBV5-1 and J usage is TRBJ2-3; 7 nucleotides match TRBD1. This CDR3 has 15 amino acids. The germline CDR1 and CDR2 sequences are SGHRS and YFSETQ. The DNA for the CDR3 is TGCGCCAGCAGCTTACGACAGGGTGACACAGATACGCAGTGTTTT. Protein: CASSLRQGDTDTQCF.

V and J are TRBV5-1 and TRBJ2-5; 12 bases are a match to TRBD2. V lost 1 base to trimming and J lost 4 bases; unmatched junction nucleotides: 5. CDR1 and CDR2 from the germline V gene are SGHRS and YFSETQ. This CDR3 is built from 16 residues. CDR3 protein: CASSLSASGGGETQYF. The CDR3 DNA sequence: TGCGCCAGCAGCTTGTCCGCTAGCGGGGGGGGAGAGACCCAGTACTTC.

The J gene is TRBJ2-1, the V gene TRBV5-1; 9 nucleotides agree with TRBD2. CDR3 length: 14 residues. CDR1 and CDR2 from the germline V gene are SGHRS and YFSETQ. V gave up 8 bases and J gave up 6 bases; unmatched junction bases: 9. The CDR3 here is CASAKGLATNEQFF. Here the CDR3 DNA reads TGCGCCAGTGCTAAGGGACTAGCCACCAATGAGCAGTTCTTC.

The gene calls are TRBV28 and TRBJ2-7; tentatively, D is TRBD1 (5 bases). V lost 1 base, J lost 2 bases, and 9 bases lay in between. CDR1 is MDHEN and CDR2 is SYDVKM in the germline V gene. This CDR3 comprises 14 residues. CDR3 sequence reads: CASSLSTGAYEQYF. CDR3 DNA: TGTGCCAGCAGTTTATCCACAGGAGCCTACGAGCAGTACTTC.

The rearrangement uses TRBV9 and TRBJ2-7, with TRBD1 identical over 10 bases. From germline, CDR1 is SGDLS and CDR2 YYNGEE. V shed 4 bases and J 4 bases; nucleotides not matched to a gene: 8. The CDR3 loop spans 15 amino acids. The CDR3 DNA reads as TGTGCCAGCAGCACATCCGGGACAGGGGCATACGAGCAGTACTTC. This codes for CASSTSGTGAYEQYF.

This clonotype occurred a few times. This chain uses TRBV5-4 with TRBJ2-5, with 10 nucleotides matching TRBD2. The CDR3 contains 15 residues. Germline V gives CDR1 SGHNT, CDR2 YYREEE (reference sequence). The trim removed 5 bases at V and 1 base at J, leaving 5 bases unmatched. The CDR3 nucleotides read TGTGCCAGCAGTCAACTAGCGGGGAGCCAAGAGACCCAGTACTTC. Its translation: CASSQLAGSQETQYF.

The gene calls are TRBV27 and TRBJ2-1; 8 nucleotides agree with TRBD1. The V gene end was trimmed by 6 bases and the J gene end by 3 bases; junction bases not matched to a gene: 7. This CDR3 spans 15 amino acids. CDR1 and CDR2 from the germline V gene are MNHEY and SMNVEV (reference sequence). CDR3 bases: TGTGCCAGCAGGATGGACAGGGACGACTACAATGAGCAGTTCTTC. Amino acids: CASRMDRDDYNEQFF.

V and J are TRBV20-1 and TRBJ2-7; tentatively, D is TRBD1 (6 bases). From germline, CDR1 is DFQATT and CDR2 SNEGSKA (reference sequence). The CDR3 contains 14 residues. With 4 bases removed from V and 2 bases from J, the gap between germline ends came to 15 bases. This chain's CDR3 is CSATGTGTPYEQYF. The DNA of the CDR3 is TGCAGTGCTACCGGGACCGGGACACCCTACGAGCAGTACTTC.

This clonotype has only a few counts. The rearrangement joins TRBV4-1 to TRBJ2-7; TRBD2 agrees at 11 bases. Germline assignment: CDR1 MGHRA and CDR2 YSYEKL. V was clipped by 1 base and J by 2 bases; unmatched bases: 16. This CDR3 comprises 20 residues. CDR3 loop: CASSQGLSSGLAGGTYEQYF. CDR3 bases: TGCGCCAGCAGCCAAGGACTCTCCTCCGGGTTAGCGGGGGGGACCTACGAGCAGTACTTC.

Remarks on this clonotype: A read error may explain this, as a much larger clone is one base away. This chain links TRBV6-5 with TRBJ1-2; the D gene is possibly TRBD1 (6 bases). CDR1 is MNHEY and CDR2 is SVGAGI in the germline V gene. There are 12 residues in the CDR3. V was cut by 6 bases and J by 8 bases, with 13 bases left in between. In DNA form, the CDR3 reads TGTGCCAGCAGGCCGGACAGCCGAGGCTACACCTTC. This gives the protein CASRPDSRGYTF.

In its sample, this clonotype was seen a few times. The chain couples TRBV6-6 to TRBJ2-2, with D perhaps matching TRBD1 (5 bases). The CDR3 covers 15 residues. Trimming cost V 5 bases and J 1 base, with 11 bases left between them. Germline CDR1 and CDR2: MNHNY and SVGAGI (reference sequence). DNA for the CDR3: TGTGCCAGCAGTCCACGGACACAGAACACCGGGGAGCTGTTTTTT. Translated: CASSPRTQNTGELFF.

The rearrangement uses TRBV20-1 and TRBJ2-3; TRBD2 matches at 14 bases. V trimming: 6 bases; J trimming: 4 bases; junction bases outside the gene matches: 6. Germline-derived CDR1 and CDR2 are DFQATT and SNEGSKA (reference sequence). The CDR3 totals 15 residues. The CDR3 reads CSAEGLAGGADTQYF. CDR3 DNA sequence: TGCAGTGCCGAAGGACTAGCGGGAGGTGCAGATACGCAGTATTTT.

The rearrangement joins TRBV29-1 to TRBJ1-5; a weak D match, TRBD1 (5 bases). CDR3 size: 12 residues. Germline CDR1 reads SQVTM; CDR2 reads ANQGSEA. The V end lost 4 bases, the J end lost 5 bases, and 9 bases lay between the germline ends. Here the CDR3 reads CSVADNHQPQHF. CDR3 DNA: TGCAGCGTTGCGGACAACCATCAGCCCCAGCATTTT.

The chain couples TRBV7-9 to TRBJ1-2; D is unclear. Trimming left V 5 bases short and J 4 bases short, with 11 bases between. Germline CDR1 is SEHNR and CDR2 is FQNEAQ (reference sequence). The CDR3 spans 13 residues. The CDR3 loop reads CASSVDMAYGYTF. CDR3 coding DNA: TGTGCCAGCAGCGTTGACATGGCCTATGGCTACACCTTC.

The chain uses TRBV5-1 and TRBJ2-3, with 7 positions matching TRBD1. There are 15 residues in the CDR3. CDR1 is SGHRS, CDR2 YFSETQ, per germline. V was clipped by 5 bases and J by 0 bases; unmatched bases: 6. The CDR3 nucleotides read TGCGCCAGCAGGGGCGAGACAGGGAGCACAGATACGCAGTATTTT. Protein product: CASRGETGSTDTQYF. Full variable domain (rest looked up from reference TRBV5-1 and TRBJ2-3): KAGVTQTPRYLIKTRGQQVTLSCSPISGHRSVSWYQQTPGQGLQFLFEYFSETQRNKGNFPGRFSGRQFSNSRSEMNVSTLELGDSALYLCASRGETGSTDTQYFGPGTRLTVL.

This chain links TRBV20-1 with TRBJ2-7, with 9 bases matching TRBD2. Losses at the gene ends were 1 base for V and 3 bases for J; bases not matched to a gene: 13. Germline CDR1 and CDR2: DFQATT and SNEGSKA (reference sequence). The CDR3 length is 17 residues. The CDR3 nucleotides are TGCAGTGCTAGAGTCGCGGGAGGGACCGGTGGATTCTACGAGCAGTACTTC. Its translation is CSARVAGGTGGFYEQYF.

V is TRBV7-2 and J is TRBJ2-7; TRBD1 is a possible D gene (5 bases). Between the trimmed V and J ends, which lost 4 bases and 4 bases, there was a span of 14 bases. Germline CDR1 SGHTA, CDR2 FQGNSA. There are 14 residues in the CDR3. The CDR3 DNA reads as TGTGCCAGCAGCTGGGGCAGCCTTCGATACGAGCAGTACTTC. This translates into CASSWGSLRYEQYF.

This clonotype was seen more than once but under ten times. The rearrangement uses TRBV7-2 and TRBJ2-5, with 7 nucleotides matching TRBD2. This CDR3 is 15 amino acids long. CDR1 and CDR2 from the germline V gene are SGHTA and FQGNSA. After removal of 1 base from V and 5 bases from J, the junction contained 7 bases not matched to a gene. The CDR3, as DNA: TGTGCCAGCAGCTTAGTGGGGGGGGAATGGGAGACCCAGTACTTC. Its protein product is CASSLVGGEWETQYF.

This clonotype was recorded many times. The rearrangement joins TRBV4-3 to TRBJ2-7; tentatively, D is TRBD2 (6 bases). Trimming left V 4 bases short and J 3 bases short, with 13 bases between. There are 14 residues in the CDR3. In germline, CDR1 is LGHNA, CDR2 YSLEER. The CDR3 DNA is TGCGCCAGCAGCCCGACTTTGCGGGGCTACGAGCAGTACTTC. Protein: CASSPTLRGYEQYF.

This clonotype was detected only a few times. The V gene is TRBV20-1, the J gene TRBJ2-5, with 8 bases aligning to TRBD1. This CDR3 contains 14 residues. Trimming at V came to 5 bases and at J to 5 bases, leaving 10 bases not matched to a gene. Germline CDR1 and CDR2: DFQATT and SNEGSKA (reference sequence). CDR3 nucleotide sequence: TGCAGTGCTGCTGCCGGGACAGGTATTGAGACCCAGTACTTC. Its protein is CSAAAGTGIETQYF.

The chain joins TRBV4-3 to TRBJ1-5, with D uncertain. V lost 1 base to trimming and J lost 0 bases, with 10 bases between them. Per the germline V gene, CDR1 is LGHNA and CDR2 is YSLEER. The CDR3 is 16 amino acids. CDR3 residues: CASSQVKGYSNQPQHF. For the CDR3, the DNA is TGCGCCAGCAGCCAAGTGAAGGGATATAGCAATCAGCCCCAGCATTTT.